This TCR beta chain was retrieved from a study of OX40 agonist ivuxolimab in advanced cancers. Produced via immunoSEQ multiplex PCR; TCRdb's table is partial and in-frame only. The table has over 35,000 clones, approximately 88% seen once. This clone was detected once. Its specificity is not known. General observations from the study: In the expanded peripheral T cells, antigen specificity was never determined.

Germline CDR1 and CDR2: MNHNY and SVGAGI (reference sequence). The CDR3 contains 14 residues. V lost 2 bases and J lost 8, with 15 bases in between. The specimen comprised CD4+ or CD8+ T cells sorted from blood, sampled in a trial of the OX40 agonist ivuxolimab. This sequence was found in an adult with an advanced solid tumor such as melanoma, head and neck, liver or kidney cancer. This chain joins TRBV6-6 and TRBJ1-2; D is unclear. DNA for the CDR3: TGTGCCAGCAGTTACCTCGGGTCCGCTCGGGGCTACACCTTC. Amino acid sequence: CASSYLGSARGYTF.